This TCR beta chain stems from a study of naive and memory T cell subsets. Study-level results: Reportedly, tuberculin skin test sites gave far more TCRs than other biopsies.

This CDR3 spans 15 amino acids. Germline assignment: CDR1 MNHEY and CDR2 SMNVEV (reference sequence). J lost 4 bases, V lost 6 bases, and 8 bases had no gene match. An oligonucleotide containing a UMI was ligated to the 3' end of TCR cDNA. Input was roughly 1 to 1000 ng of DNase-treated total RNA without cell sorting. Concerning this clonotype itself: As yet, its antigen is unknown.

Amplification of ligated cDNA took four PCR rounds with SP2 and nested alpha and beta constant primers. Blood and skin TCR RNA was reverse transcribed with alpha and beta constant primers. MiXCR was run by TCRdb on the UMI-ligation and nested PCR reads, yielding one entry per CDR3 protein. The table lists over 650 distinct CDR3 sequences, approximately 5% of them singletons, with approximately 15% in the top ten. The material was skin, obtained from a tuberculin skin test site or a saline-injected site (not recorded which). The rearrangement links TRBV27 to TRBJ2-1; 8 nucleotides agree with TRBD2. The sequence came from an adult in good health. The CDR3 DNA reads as TGTGCCAGCAGCCGGACTAGCCTGTATTACAATGAGCAGTTCTTC. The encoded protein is CASSRTSLYYNEQFF.